The 13 T cell receptor beta chains reported below all come from one sample, sequenced in a study of shared clonotypes between healthy human individuals (TCRdb year 2020). The method was the immunoSEQ multiplex PCR assay. Here the immuneACCESS table is served through TCRdb, limited to in-frame sequences with V and J called. Missing clones are a known gap in these copies; in checked studies unresolved V genes cover under half, and the rest lacks a known reason. The table for this sample lists approximately 2.5 million clones; approximately 93% of them were counted only once. Around 0.37% of the sample comes from the top ten. The material sequenced was naive CD4+ T cells from PBMCs. The cell subset or site label on this specimen signifies: CD45RA+ positively selected. These receptors were collected from a young man in good health. Some clones in this sample may be carry-over from other donors' samples.

The chain employs TRBV7-3 and TRBJ1-1; 9 nucleotides align to TRBD1. There are 13 residues in the CDR3. Germline V gene lookup returns CDR1 SGHTA and CDR2 FQGTGA. J was trimmed by 9 bases and V by 4 bases; bases with no gene match: 6. CDR3 DNA sequence: TGTGCCAGCAGCTCCCCGGGACAGGGCAAAGCTTTCTTT. Its translation: CASSSPGQGKAFF.

A note on this clone: The junction departs from germline at one end; a sequencing error may be responsible. V usage is TRBV11-2 and J usage is TRBJ2-1, with 8 positions matching TRBD2. The germline CDR1 and CDR2 sequences are SGHAT and FQNNGV. The length of the CDR3 is 15 residues. The CDR3 region has the DNA TGTGCCAGCAGCGTAGACCGGGGGGGAGTAGATGAGCAGTTCTTC. Translated: CASSVDRGGVDEQFF.

The chain recombines TRBV28 with TRBJ1-6, with 8 bases aligning to TRBD1. This CDR3 is built from 15 residues. V was pared by 2 bases and J by 10 bases, with 7 bases of the junction left unmatched. Germline lookup yields CDR1 MDHEN and CDR2 SYDVKM. The CDR3 nucleotides are TGTGCCAGCAGTTTAAGGCGACAGGGGAGCTCACCCCTCCACTTT. This encodes CASSLRRQGSSPLHF.

V and J are TRBV6-5 and TRBJ1-3, with D possibly matching TRBD1 (6 bases). Trimming took 4 bases from V and 7 from J, leaving 20 bases between them. The CDR3 is 16 residues long. Germline-derived CDR1 and CDR2 are MNHEY and SVGAGI. CDR3 in DNA: TGTGCCAGCAGTTTTTTTTCCGGGACACCGGCGAACACCATATATTTT. This sequence encodes CASSFFSGTPANTIYF.

The rearrangement links TRBV15 to TRBJ1-4; D possibly corresponds to TRBD1 (6 bases). The CDR3 runs 15 residues. The germline V gene has CDR1 LNHNV and CDR2 YYDKDF (reference sequence). V dropped 4 bases and J dropped 5 bases, with 14 bases sitting between them. CDR3 sequence (DNA): TGTGCCACCAGCACCATACAGGGATCAAATGAAAAACTGTTTTTT. It translates to CATSTIQGSNEKLFF.

In DNA, the CDR3 is TGTGCCAGTAGTACGGCGGGAGCGGCCTACAATGAGCAGTTCTTC. This gives the protein CASSTAGAAYNEQFF. The genes are TRBV19 and TRBJ2-1, with 7 bases aligning to TRBD2. J gave up 2 bases and V 4 bases, and 5 bases lay outside the gene matches. Germline V gene lookup returns CDR1 LNHDA and CDR2 SQIVND (reference sequence). The CDR3 loop spans 15 amino acids.

V usage is TRBV7-2 and J usage is TRBJ2-1, with TRBD1 matching over 8 bases. Germline values: CDR1 SGHTA, CDR2 FQGNSA. The CDR3 runs to 13 residues. Trimming cost V 6 bases and J 8 bases; bases outside gene matches: 6. CDR3 nucleotide sequence: TGTGCCAGCAGTTTCGACAGGGGCGATGAGCAGTTCTTC. It translates to CASSFDRGDEQFF.

V gene TRBV28 combines with J gene TRBJ1-1; D not resolved. The length of the CDR3 is 13 residues. Trimming took 1 base from V and 4 from J, leaving 7 bases between them. CDR1 and CDR2 (germline): MDHEN, SYDVKM. The CDR3 loop reads CASSLLRSTEAFF. The CDR3 nucleotides are TGTGCCAGCAGTTTATTGAGGTCCACTGAAGCTTTCTTT.

The rearrangement links TRBV11-2 to TRBJ2-5, with 7 bases fitting TRBD2. The CDR3 is made up of 15 amino acids. Trimming took 1 base from V and 4 from J; bases not matched to a gene: 6. The germline CDR1 and CDR2 sequences are SGHAT and FQNNGV. The CDR3 DNA sequence: TGTGCCAGCAGCTTAGTATTCGGGAGGAGAGAGACCCAGTACTTC. Encoded protein: CASSLVFGRRETQYF.

J is TRBJ1-3 and V is TRBV7-2, with D perhaps matching TRBD1 (6 bases). The germline V gene encodes CDR1 SGHTA and CDR2 FQGNSA. V was cut by 5 bases and J by 4 bases, with 15 bases left in between. The CDR3 contains 15 residues. CDR3 sequence: CASSINRDPGNTIYF. CDR3 bases: TGTGCCAGCAGCATAAACAGGGATCCCGGAAACACCATATATTTT.

The chain has TRBV27 and TRBJ2-7; TRBD1 agrees at 8 bases. CDR3 length: 14 amino acids. Germline trimming cut 10 bases from V and 0 bases from J; bases unmatched to any gene: 8. Germline V lookup: CDR1 MNHEY, CDR2 SMNVEV (reference sequence). In DNA form, the CDR3 reads TGTGCCACCAGGGGGACAGGCATCTCCTACGAGCAGTACTTC. Translation: CATRGTGISYEQYF.

V and J are TRBV5-4 and TRBJ2-7, with 8 bases that match TRBD1. The CDR3 extends over 14 amino acids. The V gene's germline CDR1 is SGHNT and CDR2 YYREEE (reference sequence). Trimming took 0 bases from V and 2 from J; bases not matched to a gene: 1. For the CDR3, the DNA is TGTGCCAGCAGCTTGGACAGGGGGGCCTACGAGCAGTACTTC. Translation: CASSLDRGAYEQYF.

The V gene is TRBV19, the J gene TRBJ2-3; TRBD1 agrees at 7 bases. Per the germline V gene, CDR1 is LNHDA and CDR2 is SQIVND (reference sequence). The CDR3 totals 16 residues. With 6 bases clipped from V and 6 bases from J, the junction kept 15 bases outside the gene matches. The CDR3 spells CASRTGRAGGQDTQYF. In DNA, the CDR3 is TGTGCCAGTAGGACAGGGCGCGCCGGCGGTCAGGATACGCAGTATTTT.